Each of the 21 T cell receptor beta chains below was sequenced from the same sample in a study of cytomegalovirus exposure and HLA in healthy donors. PCR was performed using 60 Vbeta and 13 Jbeta primers. Data came from immunoSEQ multiplex PCR; TCRdb stores just in-frame clones and leaves some out. In the table there are 90,000 to 120,000 clones, around three quarters of which are singletons. The sequenced sample was PBMCs. The source is a female donor in good health and CMV-seropositive.

The V call is TRBV5-1, the J call TRBJ1-5, with a tentative D call TRBD1 (5 bases). CDR1 and CDR2 (germline): SGHRS, YFSETQ. Trimming took off 0 bases at V and 7 bases at J, with 11 bases between the two ends. The CDR3 spans 14 residues. The CDR3 region has the DNA TGCGCCAGCAGCTTGGGGACGGCAGGGCAGCCCCAGCATTTT. Translation: CASSLGTAGQPQHF. Together with reference TRBV5-1 and TRBJ1-5, the CDR3 gives the full variable domain: KAGVTQTPRYLIKTRGQQVTLSCSPISGHRSVSWYQQTPGQGLQFLFEYFSETQRNKGNFPGRFSGRQFSNSRSEMNVSTLELGDSALYLCASSLGTAGQPQHFGDGTRLSIL.

This chain joins TRBV18 and TRBJ2-1; TRBD2 matches at 7 bases. Germline CDR1 is KGHSH and CDR2 is LQKENI. V was clipped by 6 bases and J by 9 bases; unmatched bases: 11. The CDR3 length is 14 residues. For the CDR3, the DNA is TGTGCCAGCTCCGGACTAGTAATCGGCGGTGAGCAGTTCTTC. Encoded protein: CASSGLVIGGEQFF.

The chain joins TRBV19 to TRBJ2-2; tentative D call: TRBD1 (6 bases). The CDR3 totals 20 residues. CDR1 and CDR2 (germline): LNHDA, SQIVND (reference sequence). With 4 bases removed from V and 0 bases from J, the gap between germline ends came to 24 bases. The chain's CDR3 is CASSRLLDRSGLPNTGELFF. The CDR3 bases are TGTGCCAGTAGTAGGCTCTTGGACAGATCGGGGCTCCCGAACACCGGGGAGCTGTTTTTT. Supplemented by reference TRBV19 and TRBJ2-2, the full variable domain reads DGGITQSPKYLFRKEGQNVTLSCEQNLNHDAMYWYRQDPGQGLRLIYYSQIVNDFQKGDIAEGYSVSREKKESFPLTVTSAQKNPTAFYLCASSRLLDRSGLPNTGELFFGEGSRLTVL.

The CDR3 nucleotides are TGCGCCAGCAGCTCGACAGTTGGTACTGAAGCTTTCTTT. Its protein is CASSSTVGTEAFF. The chain employs TRBV5-1 and TRBJ1-1; perhaps TRBD1 as D (5 bases). V dropped 3 bases and J dropped 5 bases, with 11 bases sitting between them. This CDR3 spans 13 amino acids. CDR1 and CDR2 from the germline V gene are SGHRS and YFSETQ.

This rearrangement joins TRBV12-5 to TRBJ1-5, with a weak D call TRBD1 (5 bases). Looked up from germline, CDR1 is LGHNT and CDR2 is FRNRAP. This CDR3 is built from 14 residues. The CDR3 DNA reads TGTGCAACGGTTGGGGGGGAAGGGAATCAGCCCCAGCATTTT. Translation: CATVGGEGNQPQHF.

The J gene is TRBJ1-5, the V gene TRBV6-1, with unresolved D. CDR1 MNHNS and CDR2 SASEGT come from the germline V gene. The length of the CDR3 is 16 residues. V was clipped by 1 base and J by 6 bases, with 16 bases between them. Here the CDR3 DNA reads TGTGCCAGCAGTGAAGATCCGGGAGGGAATGGTCAGCCCCAGCATTTT. Translation gives CASSEDPGGNGQPQHF.

The rearrangement uses TRBV5-6 and TRBJ2-5; tentative D call: TRBD1 (6 bases). The CDR3 sequence is 15 residues long. Germline V gene lookup returns CDR1 SGHDT and CDR2 YYEEEE. Trimming took off 2 bases at V and 3 bases at J, with 14 bases between the two ends. The CDR3 loop reads CASSLIDRMEETQYF. The CDR3 bases are TGTGCCAGCAGCTTAATCGACAGGATGGAAGAGACCCAGTACTTC.

The chain combines TRBV28 with TRBJ1-2, with D perhaps matching TRBD1 (6 bases). Germline loops: CDR1 MDHEN, CDR2 SYDVKM. Trimming cost V 2 bases and J 3 bases, with 16 bases left between them. There are 16 residues in the CDR3. CDR3 residues: CASSLGNGGQDYGYTF. The DNA of the CDR3 is TGTGCCAGCAGTTTAGGTAACGGGGGGCAGGACTATGGCTACACCTTC.

This chain uses TRBV5-1 with TRBJ2-6, with a tentative D call TRBD2 (5 bases). The CDR3 sequence is 18 residues long. Germline V gene lookup returns CDR1 SGHRS and CDR2 YFSETQ. Trimming left V 2 bases short and J 1 base short, with 16 bases between. The CDR3 DNA reads TGCGCCAGCAGCTTTTACGGGGTGGCAAGTTCTGGGGCCAACGTCCTGACTTTC. It codes for CASSFYGVASSGANVLTF.

The chain is built from TRBV19 and TRBJ2-3; 7 positions agree with TRBD1. The CDR3 consists of 14 residues. Germline values: CDR1 LNHDA, CDR2 SQIVND (reference sequence). V gave up 6 bases and J gave up 2 bases; unmatched junction bases: 5. CDR3 region: CASSYDRATDTQYF. CDR3 nucleotide sequence: TGTGCCAGTAGCTACGACAGGGCCACAGATACGCAGTATTTT. Full variable domain (outside the CDR3, taken from reference TRBV19 and TRBJ2-3): DGGITQSPKYLFRKEGQNVTLSCEQNLNHDAMYWYRQDPGQGLRLIYYSQIVNDFQKGDIAEGYSVSREKKESFPLTVTSAQKNPTAFYLCASSYDRATDTQYFGPGTRLTVL.

In this sample, this clone turned up once. The gene calls are TRBV19 and TRBJ1-5, with 10 bases aligning to TRBD1. The CDR3 covers 19 residues. Germline V gene sequence: CDR1 LNHDA, CDR2 SQIVND (reference sequence). V shed 0 bases, J shed 5 bases, and the junction held 13 bases outside the gene matches. CDR3 DNA: TGTGCCAGTAGTATAGATCGTGTAGGACAGGGGGTAGGATATCAGCCCCAGCATTTT. Protein: CASSIDRVGQGVGYQPQHF.

This clone is a singleton in its sample. The chain is built from TRBV5-1 and TRBJ2-5, with D unresolved. The ends were cut back, 4 bases at V and 1 base at J, with 8 bases in the middle. The CDR3 extends over 13 amino acids. CDR1 is SGHRS and CDR2 is YFSETQ in the germline V gene. The CDR3 sequence is CASSHGFQETQYF. The CDR3 bases are TGCGCCAGCAGCCACGGGTTCCAAGAGACCCAGTACTTC.

This clone was counted only a few times. The genes are TRBV6-4 and TRBJ2-3; D gene ambiguous. In germline, CDR1 is MRHNA, CDR2 SNTAGT. Trimming took 3 bases from V and 3 from J, leaving 7 bases between them. The CDR3 covers 13 residues. CDR3 bases: TGTGCCAGCAGTGAGGCAGGTACAGATACGCAGTATTTT. Translating it yields CASSEAGTDTQYF.

The chain has TRBV6-6 and TRBJ1-2; the D is unclear. This CDR3 is built from 15 residues. V lost 7 bases and J 6 bases, leaving 21 bases between the germline ends. Germline CDR1 is MNHNY and CDR2 is SVGAGI (reference sequence). The CDR3 loop reads CASTSRSAGYDGYTF. For the CDR3, the DNA is TGTGCCAGCACCTCCCGATCGGCAGGTTATGATGGCTACACCTTC.

V usage is TRBV7-9 and J usage is TRBJ2-7, with a tentative D call TRBD1 (5 bases). The germline V gene encodes CDR1 SEHNR and CDR2 FQNEAQ (reference sequence). This CDR3 region has 14 residues. V was shortened by 4 bases and J by 3 bases, with 13 bases between the two germline ends. CDR3 sequence reads: CASSSSPGHYEQYF. The CDR3 nucleotides read TGTGCCAGCAGCTCCTCCCCCGGACACTACGAGCAGTACTTC.

As DNA, the CDR3 is TGTGCCAGCAGTAAAGGAGCCATGAGCTCCTACGAGCAGTACTTC. The encoded protein is CASSKGAMSSYEQYF. The chain links TRBV6-1 to TRBJ2-7; D gene uncertain. V lost 5 bases, J lost 0 bases, and 14 bases lay in between. The germline CDR1 and CDR2 sequences are MNHNS and SASEGT. The CDR3 has 15 amino acids.

J is TRBJ2-5 and V is TRBV6-5; TRBD1 is a possible D gene (5 bases). The CDR3 contains 13 residues. From germline, CDR1 is MNHEY and CDR2 SVGAGI. The germline V and J ends were trimmed by 6 bases and 6 bases, with 14 bases remaining between them. CDR3 DNA sequence: TGTGCCAGCAGGAGGCAGGGCAAACAGACCCAGTACTTC. Protein: CASRRQGKQTQYF.

The rearrangement joins TRBV9 to TRBJ1-2; a possible D gene is TRBD1 (5 bases). V lost 4 bases and J lost 8, with 21 bases in between. Germline V gene lookup returns CDR1 SGDLS and CDR2 YYNGEE. The CDR3 contains 15 residues. The CDR3 here is CASSPHYRGSRGYTF. The CDR3 DNA follows: TGTGCCAGCAGCCCCCACTATAGGGGAAGTAGGGGCTACACCTTC.

The chain joins TRBV25-1 to TRBJ1-1; tentatively, D is TRBD1 (6 bases). This CDR3 region has 15 residues. V lost 4 bases and J 6 bases, leaving 18 bases between the germline ends. Per germline, CDR1 MGHDK and CDR2 SYGVNS. Here the CDR3 reads CASSGGFGGAAEAFF. The CDR3 nucleotides are TGTGCCAGCAGTGGAGGATTCGGGGGGGCCGCTGAAGCTTTCTTT.

The chain carries TRBV28 and TRBJ2-7, with D uncertain. V was clipped by 1 base and J by 4 bases, with 5 bases between them. This CDR3 spans 12 amino acids. The germline CDR1 and CDR2 sequences are MDHEN and SYDVKM. The CDR3 DNA reads TGTGCCAGCAGTTTATACAGTTACGAGCAGTACTTC. Its translation: CASSLYSYEQYF.

The chain joins TRBV11-1 to TRBJ2-2, with 9 positions matching TRBD2. V dropped 4 bases and J dropped 4; count of bases not matched to a gene: 7. This CDR3 region has 16 residues. Per the germline V gene, CDR1 is SGHAT and CDR2 is FQDESV (reference sequence). Here the CDR3 reads CASSSSGGPVTGELFF. CDR3 coding DNA: TGTGCCAGCAGCTCAAGCGGGGGGCCCGTCACCGGGGAGCTGTTTTTT.